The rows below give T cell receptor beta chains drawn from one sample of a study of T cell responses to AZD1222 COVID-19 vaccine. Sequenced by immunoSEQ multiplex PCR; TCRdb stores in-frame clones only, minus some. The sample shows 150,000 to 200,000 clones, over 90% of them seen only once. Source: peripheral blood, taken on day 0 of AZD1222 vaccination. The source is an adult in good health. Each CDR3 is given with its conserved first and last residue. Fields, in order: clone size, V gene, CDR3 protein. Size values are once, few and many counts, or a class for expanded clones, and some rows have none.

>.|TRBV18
CASSPTEINSPLHF
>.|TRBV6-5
CASSYSIAGGQREQYF
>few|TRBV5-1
CASSLGAGPTYEQYF
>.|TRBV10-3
CAISESTKSGEKLFF
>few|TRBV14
CASSQERINSPLHF
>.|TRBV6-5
CASSYSSLGGENIQYF
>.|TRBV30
CAWSPGTRPWNEQFF
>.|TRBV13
CASSNTGGSNTEAFF
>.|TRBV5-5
CASSLVGLQWTNEQFF
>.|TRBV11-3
CASSSTRGLYGYTF
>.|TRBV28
CASTFAGGGLGELFF
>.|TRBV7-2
CASSLSRANYGYTF
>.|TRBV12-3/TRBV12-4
CAWLGAGELFF
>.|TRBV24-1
CATRRQQTNYGYTF
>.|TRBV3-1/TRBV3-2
CASSHNTGTGELFF
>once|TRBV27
CASSRGTPFEDGYTF